Following are 10 T cell receptor beta chains from one sample sequenced in a study of vaccination effects on CD4 cells after COVID-19. The antigens these receptors bind are not known. The method was immunoSEQ multiplex PCR; TCRdb's version includes in-frame clones alone and lacks a portion of them. The sample records roughly 70,000 clones, around 70% being singletons. Viral peptide pool expansion of antigen-specific CD4+ T cells preceded sequencing in the ViraFEST assay. The culture ran for 10 days, and then CD4+ T cells were isolated. Two-dose BNT162b2 or mRNA-1273 vaccination was given to participants. Material: CD4+ T cells from PBMCs cultured with HCoV-229E spike peptides, obtained after COVID-19 vaccination. These receptors were obtained from a human donor who received a COVID-19 vaccine.

The chain uses TRBV11-1 and TRBJ2-7; no reliable D call. The CDR3 loop spans 13 amino acids. CDR1 and CDR2 from the germline V gene are SGHAT and FQDESV (reference sequence). Between the trimmed V and J ends, which lost 1 base and 3 bases, there was a span of 7 bases. The CDR3 bases are TGTGCCAGCAGCTTAGGGGGTAACTACGAGCAGTACGTC. It is translated as CASSLGGNYEQYV.

The sample holds a few counts of this clone. CDR3 sequence: CACSTGTYYGYTF. The DNA for the CDR3 is TGTGCCTGCTCGACAGGGACCTACTATGGCTACACCTTC. The chain links TRBV6-5 to TRBJ1-2, with TRBD1 matching 7 bases. Germline V gene sequence: CDR1 MNHEY, CDR2 SVGAGI. The CDR3 covers 13 residues. J gave up 3 bases and V 11 bases, and 9 bases lay outside the gene matches.

The chain links TRBV27 to TRBJ2-5, with TRBD2 matching 7 bases. CDR1 and CDR2 (germline): MNHEY, SMNVEV (reference sequence). The V segment lost 3 bases and the J segment 5 bases; nucleotides outside the gene matches: 3. The CDR3 has 13 residues. As DNA, the CDR3 is TGTGCCAGCAGTTTTTTGGGGGGGGAGACCCAGTACTTC. The encoded protein is CASSFLGGETQYF.

The chain employs TRBV6-5 and TRBJ2-5, with a weak D call TRBD2 (5 bases). This CDR3 spans 15 amino acids. Between the trimmed V and J ends, which lost 0 bases and 4 bases, there was a span of 12 bases. CDR1 and CDR2 from the germline V gene are MNHEY and SVGAGI. CDR3 bases: TGTGCCAGCAGTTACTCGGCCAATGGAGGAGAGACCCAGTACTTC. Translated, it gives CASSYSANGGETQYF.

This CDR3 is CASSQDSGNTEAFF. The CDR3 nucleotides read TGCGCCAGCAGCCAAGATTCGGGAAACACTGAAGCTTTCTTT. The chain couples TRBV4-3 to TRBJ1-1; D is uncertain. Trimming took 0 bases from V and 2 from J, leaving 7 bases between them. The CDR3 has 14 amino acids. The germline gives CDR1 LGHNA, CDR2 YSLEER.

This clone was counted a few times. The chain recombines TRBV14 with TRBJ1-2; D not certain. The CDR3 runs to 13 residues. Trimming cost V 3 bases and J 1 base, with 6 bases left between them. Germline V gene lookup returns CDR1 SGHDN and CDR2 FVKESK. This CDR3 reads CASSHSRNYGYTF. DNA of the CDR3: TGTGCCAGCAGCCATTCTCGTAACTATGGCTACACCTTC.

In DNA form, the CDR3 reads TGTGCCAGCAGCCCCTTATGGGAAGCGTGGGTGAGCTACACCTTC. Amino acids: CASSPLWEAWVSYTF. The chain is built from TRBV11-2 and TRBJ1-2; D is undetermined. CDR3 length: 15 amino acids. CDR1 and CDR2 (germline): SGHAT, FQNNGV. The V end lost 5 bases, the J end lost 9 bases, and 22 bases lay between the germline ends. Based on the CDR3 plus reference TRBV11-2 and TRBJ1-2, the full variable domain is EAGVAQSPRYKIIEKRQSVAFWCNPISGHATLYWYQQILGQGPKLLIQFQNNGVVDDSQLPKDRFSAERLKGVDSTLKIQPAKLEDSAVYLCASSPLWEAWVSYTFGSGTRLTVV.

The chain couples TRBV2 to TRBJ2-7, with D perhaps TRBD1 (6 bases). The CDR3 contains 13 residues. Germline assignment: CDR1 SNHLY and CDR2 FYNNEI. Trimming pared 4 bases from V and 6 bases from J, leaving 13 bases between. The CDR3 bases are TGTGCCAGCAGTGGTTCGAGGACAGCCGAGCAGTACGTC. Translating it yields CASSGSRTAEQYV.

The gene calls are TRBV12-5 and TRBJ2-1; D may be TRBD1 (5 bases). The CDR3 is made up of 15 amino acids. Looked up from germline, CDR1 is LGHNT and CDR2 is FRNRAP. V dropped 1 base and J dropped 0 bases, with 7 bases sitting between them. The CDR3 DNA reads TGTGCTAGTGGTTTGGGACAGAGCTCCTACAATGAGCAGTTCTTC. Its protein is CASGLGQSSYNEQFF.

This clone was counted only a few times. The rearrangement links TRBV18 to TRBJ2-3; TRBD1 matches at 8 bases. CDR1 is KGHSH, CDR2 LQKENI, per germline. V gave up 2 bases and J gave up 1 base; unmatched junction bases: 2. The CDR3 length is 15 residues. The CDR3 bases are TGTGCCAGCTCACCAGGGACAGGCCGCACAGATACGCAGTATTTT. Translating it yields CASSPGTGRTDTQYF.